A selection of T cell receptor beta chains follows, all from one sample in a study of identical twins. Via MiXCR, TCRdb re-called the 5' RACE reads, giving one row per CDR3 protein. Of about 520,000 distinct CDR3 sequences in the sample, 22% were seen once. The data were also submitted as part of a second study, on T cells expressing NK-cell markers.

Material for sequencing was CD4+ T cells sorted from blood. These receptors all come from a young woman in good health. CDR3s include the opening cysteine and the closing phenylalanine or tryptophan. Each record gives: clone size, V gene, D gene, J gene, CDR3 protein, CDR3 DNA. The D gene is left open where the match is weak. For some rows the clone size is stated as once, few or many, or as a class when expanded; others skip it.

clone_size: few
v_call: TRBV12-5
d_call: NA
j_call: TRBJ2-3
cdr3_aa: CASASDTQYF
cdr3_nt: TGTGCTAGTGCCTCCGATACGCAGTATTTT

clone_size: once
v_call: TRBV20-1
d_call: NA
j_call: TRBJ2-7
cdr3_aa: CSVVRGGGTEEQYF
cdr3_nt: TGCAGCGTGGTACGGGGCGGGGGGACAGAAGAGCAGTACTTC

clone_size: few
v_call: TRBV9
d_call: NA
j_call: TRBJ1-4
cdr3_aa: CASSSSTGHNEKLFF
cdr3_nt: TGTGCCAGCAGCTCTAGTACAGGCCATAATGAAAAACTGTTTTTT

clone_size: few
v_call: TRBV6-5
d_call: NA
j_call: TRBJ2-3
cdr3_aa: CASSSDYSGHPDTQYF
cdr3_nt: TGTGCCAGCAGTTCGGACTACTCCGGTCATCCAGATACGCAGTATTTT

clone_size: NA
v_call: TRBV7-2
d_call: NA
j_call: TRBJ2-6
cdr3_aa: CASSYNSLVLTF
cdr3_nt: TGTGCCAGCAGTTATAACTCGCTCGTCCTGACTTTC

clone_size: NA
v_call: TRBV7-2
d_call: NA
j_call: TRBJ1-2
cdr3_aa: CASSEDSYYGYTF
cdr3_nt: TGTGCCAGCAGCGAGGACAGTTACTATGGCTACACCTTC

clone_size: few
v_call: TRBV5-1
d_call: NA
j_call: TRBJ2-1
cdr3_aa: CASSRSTGMYAADEQFF
cdr3_nt: TGCGCCAGCAGCCGTTCAACAGGGATGTACGCGGCGGATGAGCAGTTCTTC

clone_size: NA
v_call: TRBV2
d_call: NA
j_call: TRBJ1-2
cdr3_aa: CASSDSMRASGYTF
cdr3_nt: TGTGCCAGCAGTGATTCTATGAGGGCGTCCGGCTACACCTTC

clone_size: many
v_call: TRBV6-5
d_call: NA
j_call: TRBJ2-7
cdr3_aa: CASSYDPRGDEQYF
cdr3_nt: TGTGCCAGCAGTTACGACCCCCGAGGGGACGAGCAGTACTTC

clone_size: NA
v_call: TRBV3-1
d_call: NA
j_call: TRBJ2-3
cdr3_aa: CASSPGARTQYF
cdr3_nt: TGTGCCAGCAGCCCTGGGGCGCGGACGCAGTATTTT

clone_size: few
v_call: TRBV20-1
d_call: NA
j_call: TRBJ2-7
cdr3_aa: CSATRFHNSYEQYF
cdr3_nt: TGCAGTGCCACCCGGTTCCACAACTCCTACGAGCAGTACTTC

clone_size: NA
v_call: TRBV5-5
d_call: TRBD1
j_call: TRBJ2-7
cdr3_aa: CASSLRGTGSYEQYF
cdr3_nt: TGTGCCAGCAGCTTGCGGGGGACAGGCTCTTACGAGCAGTACTTC

clone_size: NA
v_call: TRBV7-2
d_call: TRBD2
j_call: TRBJ2-1
cdr3_aa: CASSLGPSGRAYEQFF
cdr3_nt: TGTGCCAGCAGCTTAGGACCTAGCGGGAGGGCCTATGAGCAGTTCTTC

clone_size: NA
v_call: TRBV29-1
d_call: TRBD2
j_call: TRBJ2-3
cdr3_aa: CSVDPTSGRQETQYF
cdr3_nt: TGCAGCGTTGACCCGACTAGCGGGAGACAGGAAACGCAGTATTTT

clone_size: NA
v_call: TRBV21-1
d_call: NA
j_call: TRBJ2-1
cdr3_aa: CASSKASPRDALISYNEQFF
cdr3_nt: TGTGCCAGCAGCAAAGCTTCGCCGCGGGACGCCCTAATTTCCTACAATGAGCAGTTCTTC

clone_size: few
v_call: TRBV10-3
d_call: NA
j_call: TRBJ1-1
cdr3_aa: CAISPDRYTEAFF
cdr3_nt: TGTGCCATCAGCCCGGACAGATACACTGAAGCTTTCTTT

clone_size: many
v_call: TRBV29-1
d_call: NA
j_call: TRBJ2-7
cdr3_aa: CSVGQGRNEQYF
cdr3_nt: TGCAGCGTTGGGCAGGGTCGGAATGAGCAGTACTTC

clone_size: NA
v_call: TRBV7-2
d_call: TRBD1
j_call: TRBJ2-3
cdr3_aa: CATKPQGAGREDTQYF
cdr3_nt: TGTGCCACTAAGCCACAGGGGGCGGGTAGGGAGGATACGCAGTATTTT

clone_size: NA
v_call: TRBV20-1
d_call: TRBD2
j_call: TRBJ2-3
cdr3_aa: CSASFNGGRAYSDTQYF
cdr3_nt: TGCAGTGCTAGTTTCAATGGGGGGAGGGCCTACTCAGATACGCAGTATTTT

clone_size: many
v_call: TRBV20-1
d_call: NA
j_call: TRBJ2-3
cdr3_aa: CSAPDRPTDTQYF
cdr3_nt: TGCAGTGCCCCGGACAGACCCACAGATACGCAGTATTTT

clone_size: NA
v_call: TRBV7-2
d_call: NA
j_call: TRBJ1-1
cdr3_aa: CASSLSRTLNTEAFF
cdr3_nt: TGTGCCAGCAGCTTATCTCGGACACTGAACACTGAAGCTTTCTTT

clone_size: NA
v_call: TRBV7-9
d_call: NA
j_call: TRBJ2-3
cdr3_aa: CASSSYNTDTQYF
cdr3_nt: TGTGCCAGCAGCTCATACAACACAGATACGCAGTATTTT

clone_size: NA
v_call: TRBV20-1
d_call: TRBD2
j_call: TRBJ2-1
cdr3_aa: CSARRNSGGFYNEQFF
cdr3_nt: TGCAGTGCTAGGCGGAATAGCGGGGGGTTCTACAATGAGCAGTTCTTC

clone_size: NA
v_call: TRBV9
d_call: NA
j_call: TRBJ2-7
cdr3_aa: CASSARRDHSSEQYF
cdr3_nt: TGTGCCAGCAGCGCCCGACGGGACCACAGTTCAGAGCAGTACTTC

clone_size: NA
v_call: TRBV11-3
d_call: NA
j_call: TRBJ1-2
cdr3_aa: CASSIGLGYGYTF
cdr3_nt: TGTGCCAGCAGTATAGGATTGGGGTATGGCTACACCTTC

clone_size: many
v_call: TRBV24-1
d_call: NA
j_call: TRBJ2-3
cdr3_aa: CATSDPDTDTQYF
cdr3_nt: TGTGCCACCAGTGATCCCGACACAGATACGCAGTATTTT

clone_size: NA
v_call: TRBV6-1
d_call: TRBD2
j_call: TRBJ2-1
cdr3_aa: CASSPPRGGGSYNEQFF
cdr3_nt: TGTGCCAGCAGCCCCCCCCGGGGGGGCGGATCTTACAATGAGCAGTTCTTC

clone_size: many
v_call: TRBV5-1
d_call: NA
j_call: TRBJ1-5
cdr3_aa: CASSLIPGDNQPQHF
cdr3_nt: TGCGCCAGCAGCCTAATCCCGGGGGACAATCAGCCCCAGCATTTT

clone_size: NA
v_call: TRBV6-5
d_call: TRBD2
j_call: TRBJ2-5
cdr3_aa: CASSYTGTTHF
cdr3_nt: TGTGCCAGCAGTTACACCGGGACTACACACTTC

clone_size: few
v_call: TRBV7-9
d_call: NA
j_call: TRBJ2-2
cdr3_aa: CASSQMSPRGGELFF
cdr3_nt: TGTGCCAGCAGCCAAATGTCTCCCCGAGGCGGGGAGCTGTTTTTT

clone_size: few
v_call: TRBV4-2
d_call: NA
j_call: TRBJ1-1
cdr3_aa: CASSQETPDTEAFF
cdr3_nt: TGTGCCAGCAGCCAGGAGACCCCGGACACTGAAGCTTTCTTT

clone_size: few
v_call: TRBV20-1
d_call: NA
j_call: TRBJ2-3
cdr3_aa: CSARDGGSRTQYF
cdr3_nt: TGCAGTGCTAGAGATGGAGGGTCACGGACGCAGTATTTT

clone_size: many
v_call: TRBV5-4
d_call: TRBD1
j_call: TRBJ2-7
cdr3_aa: CASSPTGNYEQYF
cdr3_nt: TGTGCCAGCAGCCCGACAGGGAACTACGAGCAGTACTTC

clone_size: once
v_call: TRBV21-1
d_call: NA
j_call: TRBJ2-7
cdr3_aa: CASGKGAREQYF
cdr3_nt: TGTGCCAGCGGAAAGGGGGCGAGGGAGCAGTACTTC

clone_size: NA
v_call: TRBV6-1
d_call: TRBD2
j_call: TRBJ2-1
cdr3_aa: CASSQRKLAGNEQFF
cdr3_nt: TGTGCCAGCAGCCAACGAAAACTAGCGGGGAATGAGCAGTTCTTC

clone_size: NA
v_call: TRBV10-3
d_call: NA
j_call: TRBJ2-3
cdr3_aa: CAISESFVSQYF
cdr3_nt: TGTGCCATCAGTGAGTCCTTCGTATCGCAGTATTTT

clone_size: many
v_call: TRBV5-1
d_call: NA
j_call: TRBJ1-2
cdr3_aa: CASSFDGALYGYTF
cdr3_nt: TGCGCCAGCAGCTTCGACGGTGCGCTCTATGGCTACACCTTC

clone_size: NA
v_call: TRBV7-8
d_call: NA
j_call: TRBJ2-7
cdr3_aa: CASSLALGTVAYEQYF
cdr3_nt: TGTGCCAGCAGCTTAGCGCTCGGGACCGTCGCCTACGAGCAGTACTTC

clone_size: NA
v_call: TRBV21-1
d_call: NA
j_call: TRBJ2-7
cdr3_aa: CASGATGYYEQYF
cdr3_nt: TGTGCCAGCGGAGCGACAGGTTACTACGAGCAGTACTTC

clone_size: NA
v_call: TRBV20-1
d_call: NA
j_call: TRBJ1-4
cdr3_aa: CSATPGSGNEKLFF
cdr3_nt: TGCAGTGCCACCCCCGGGAGCGGGAATGAAAAACTGTTTTTT

clone_size: few
v_call: TRBV6-1
d_call: NA
j_call: TRBJ1-2
cdr3_aa: CASRPGGATGGYTF
cdr3_nt: TGTGCCAGCAGACCGGGCGGGGCGACGGGTGGCTACACCTTC

clone_size: NA
v_call: TRBV6-6
d_call: NA
j_call: TRBJ1-4
cdr3_aa: CASGRNNEKLFF
cdr3_nt: TGTGCCAGCGGCAGGAACAATGAAAAACTGTTTTTT